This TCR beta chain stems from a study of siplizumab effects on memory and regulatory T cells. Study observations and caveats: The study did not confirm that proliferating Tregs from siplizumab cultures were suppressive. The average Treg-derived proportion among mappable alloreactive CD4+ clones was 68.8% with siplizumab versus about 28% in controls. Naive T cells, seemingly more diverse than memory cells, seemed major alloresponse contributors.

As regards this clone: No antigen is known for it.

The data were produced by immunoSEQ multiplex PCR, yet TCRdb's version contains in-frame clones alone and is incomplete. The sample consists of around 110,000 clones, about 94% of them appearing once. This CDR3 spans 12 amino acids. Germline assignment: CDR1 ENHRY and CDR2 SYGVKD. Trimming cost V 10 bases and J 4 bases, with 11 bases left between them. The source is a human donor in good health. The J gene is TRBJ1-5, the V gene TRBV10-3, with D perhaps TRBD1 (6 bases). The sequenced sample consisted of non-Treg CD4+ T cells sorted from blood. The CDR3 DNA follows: TGTGCCACCACCGACAGGAATCAGCCCCAGCATTTT. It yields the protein CATTDRNQPQHF.